Detailed here is one T cell receptor (beta chain). Its antigen is not identified. The same CDR3 also results from other DNA sequences found in this sample. The sample belongs to a study of siplizumab effects on memory and regulatory T cells. General study points: Under siplizumab, alloreactive sequences traced to unstimulated CD4+ memory cells were significantly reduced. Treatment with siplizumab left mappable alloreactive CD4+ clones averaging nearly 70% Treg-derived, compared with 26.9% in controls. Proliferating Tregs' suppressive function in siplizumab cultures went unconfirmed. Sequences below about 10^-5 frequency were poorly captured, limiting mapping of alloreactive clones.

Germline trimming cut 5 bases from V and 3 bases from J; bases unmatched to any gene: 2. The CDR3 runs 13 residues. The germline V gene has CDR1 SGHRS and CDR2 YFSETQ. TCRdb keeps only in-frame clones here, not all; method: immunoSEQ multiplex PCR. The data contain approximately 90,000 clones, roughly 94% of them singletons. The TCR sequence derives from a human donor in good health. The chain links TRBV5-1 to TRBJ1-1, with 9 bases fitting TRBD1. Sequenced input: non-Treg CD4+ T cells sorted from blood. CDR3 sequence: CASRGQGDTEAFF. The CDR3 nucleotides are TGCGCCAGCAGGGGACAGGGAGACACTGAAGCTTTCTTT.